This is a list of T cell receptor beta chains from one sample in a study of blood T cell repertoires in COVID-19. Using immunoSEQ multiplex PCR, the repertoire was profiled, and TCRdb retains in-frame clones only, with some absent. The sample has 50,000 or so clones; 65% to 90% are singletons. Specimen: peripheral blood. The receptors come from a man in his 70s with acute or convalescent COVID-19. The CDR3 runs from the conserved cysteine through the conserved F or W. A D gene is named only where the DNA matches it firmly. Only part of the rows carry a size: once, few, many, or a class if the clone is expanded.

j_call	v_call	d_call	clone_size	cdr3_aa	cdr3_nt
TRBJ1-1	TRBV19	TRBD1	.	CASSLGQGATGSTEAFF	TGTGCCAGTAGTTTGGGACAGGGGGCTACGGGTAGCACTGAAGCTTTCTTT
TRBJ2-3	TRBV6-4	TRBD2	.	CASSVKAGGLTTDTQYF	TGTGCCAGCAGTGTAAAAGCGGGGGGTCTTACCACAGATACGCAGTATTTT
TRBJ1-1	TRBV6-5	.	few	CASMRQMNTEAFF	TGTGCCAGCATGAGGCAGATGAACACTGAAGCTTTCTTT
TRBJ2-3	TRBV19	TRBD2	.	CASSRLAGTTDTQYF	TGTGCCAGTAGTCGCCTAGCGGGGACCACAGATACGCAGTATTTT
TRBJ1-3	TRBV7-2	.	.	CASSLAMADRRNTIYF	TGTGCCAGCAGCTTAGCGATGGCGGATAGACGAAACACCATATATTTT
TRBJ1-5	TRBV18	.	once	CASSETATNQPQHF	TGTGCCAGCTCAGAGACAGCCACCAATCAGCCCCAGCATTTT
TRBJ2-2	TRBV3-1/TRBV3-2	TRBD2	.	CASSRLAGTSGYTGELFF	TGTGCCAGCAGCAGACTCGCCGGGACTAGCGGGTACACCGGGGAGCTGTTTTTT
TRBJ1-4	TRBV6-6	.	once	CASSYELTNEKLFF	TGTGCCAGCAGTTACGAGTTGACTAATGAAAAACTGTTTTTT
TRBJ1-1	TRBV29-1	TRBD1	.	CSGHLRDRVSEAFF	TGCAGCGGACATCTCAGGGACAGGGTTTCTGAAGCTTTCTTT
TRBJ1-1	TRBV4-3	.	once	CASSQLTENTEAFF	TGCGCCAGCAGCCAGTTAACAGAGAACACTGAAGCTTTCTTT
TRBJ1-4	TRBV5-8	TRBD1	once	CASSLSGTGVEKLFF	TGTGCCAGCAGCCTCTCCGGGACAGGGGTTGAAAAACTGTTTTTT
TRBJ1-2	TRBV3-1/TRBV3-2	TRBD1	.	CASSLTGGGGYGYTF	TGTGCCAGCAGTCTTACAGGGGGCGGTGGCTATGGCTACACCTTC
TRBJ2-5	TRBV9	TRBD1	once	CASSMGQGEETQYF	TGTGCCAGCAGCATGGGACAGGGGGAAGAGACCCAGTACTTC
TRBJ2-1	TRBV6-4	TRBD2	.	CATKREVYYNEQFF	TGTGCCACCAAGCGGGAGGTCTACTACAATGAGCAGTTCTTC
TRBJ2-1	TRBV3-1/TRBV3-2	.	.	CASSQRAGNEQFF	TGTGCCAGCAGCCAACGAGCTGGCAATGAGCAGTTCTTC
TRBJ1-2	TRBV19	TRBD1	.	CASSSTRGLRGYTF	TGTGCCAGTAGTTCAACGAGGGGGCTACGGGGCTACACCTTC
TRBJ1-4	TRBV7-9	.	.	CASSDPGGQSGEKLFF	TGTGCCAGCAGCGACCCAGGTGGGCAGTCAGGAGAAAAACTGTTTTTT
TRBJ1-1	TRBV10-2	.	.	CASSRGNTEAFF	TGCGCCAGCAGTAGGGGGAACACTGAAGCTTTCTTT
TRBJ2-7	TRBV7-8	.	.	CASSLATSSHYEQYF	TGTGCCAGCAGCTTGGCGACTAGTTCCCACTACGAGCAGTACTTC
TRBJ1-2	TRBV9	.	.	CASSVNSNYGYTF	TGTGCCAGCAGCGTAAACAGTAACTATGGCTACACCTTC
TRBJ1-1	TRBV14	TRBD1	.	CASRYTGGASNTEAFF	TGTGCCAGCAGATACACAGGGGGCGCCTCGAACACTGAAGCTTTCTTT
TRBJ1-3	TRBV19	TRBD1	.	CASNYRGTGNTIYF	TGTGCCAGTAACTACAGGGGAACTGGAAACACCATATATTTT
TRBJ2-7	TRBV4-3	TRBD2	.	CASAMLRGGRLSYEQYF	TGCGCCAGCGCTATGTTGCGGGGGGGCCGCCTTTCCTACGAGCAGTACTTC
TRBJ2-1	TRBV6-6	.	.	CASSYSRVYNEQFF	TGTGCCAGCAGTTACTCCCGGGTTTACAATGAGCAGTTCTTC
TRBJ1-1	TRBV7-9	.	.	CASSFSNRANTEAFF	TGTGCCAGCAGCTTCAGTAACAGGGCGAACACTGAAGCTTTCTTT
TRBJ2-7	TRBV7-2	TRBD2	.	CASSYKGLAGGRPAYEQYF	TGTGCCAGCAGCTATAAGGGACTAGCGGGAGGCAGACCGGCTTACGAGCAGTACTTC